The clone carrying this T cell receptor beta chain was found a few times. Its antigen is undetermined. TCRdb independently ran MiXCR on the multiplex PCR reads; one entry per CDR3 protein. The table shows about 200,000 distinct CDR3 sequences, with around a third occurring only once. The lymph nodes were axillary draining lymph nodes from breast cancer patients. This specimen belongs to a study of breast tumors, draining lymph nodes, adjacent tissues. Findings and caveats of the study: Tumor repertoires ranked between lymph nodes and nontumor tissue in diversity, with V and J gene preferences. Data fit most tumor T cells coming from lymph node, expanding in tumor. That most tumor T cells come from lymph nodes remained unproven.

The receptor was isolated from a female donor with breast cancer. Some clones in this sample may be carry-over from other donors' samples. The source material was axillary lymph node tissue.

The CDR3 DNA reads TGTGCCAGCAGGCACCGTGGGTGGGGGACAGCAAGGACTAGCGGTGGGGATGAGCAGTTCTTC. Residues: CASRHRGWGTARTSGGDEQFF. The chain couples TRBV6-5 to TRBJ2-1, with 10 bases aligning to TRBD2. Germline-derived CDR1 and CDR2 are MNHEY and SVGAGI. CDR3 length equals 21 residues. V lost 6 bases and J lost 8; bases outside the gene matches: 28.